This entry concerns a single T cell receptor (beta chain). As yet, its antigen is unknown. This record belongs to a study of blood T cells in healthy people across ages. Collection of 7.5 to 10 milliliters of peripheral blood was performed for each donor. The study isolated at least 6.5 million PBMCs from each sample. Primers used in a second PCR of roughly 7 to 11 cycles were a sample-barcoded 5' primer and a J-beta primer mix. Each CDR3 protein is one row after TCRdb ran MiXCR on the 5' RACE reads. The data contain roughly 1.5 million distinct CDR3 sequences, approximately 42% of them seen just once; the ten biggest clones take up about 4%. Study findings and constraints: Versus aged donors, long-lived donors had higher diversity and more naive CD4+ cells.

Trimming pared 0 bases from V and 14 bases from J, leaving 14 bases between. The CDR3 contains 13 residues. Germline loops: CDR1 MNHEY, CDR2 SMNVEV (reference sequence). The clonotype comes from a young woman in good health. This sequence joins TRBV27 and TRBJ2-1; possible D gene TRBD1, 5 bases. Source material: blood. The CDR3 DNA reads as TGTGCCAGCAGTTTATCGGTCGGTCAGGGCGAGTTCTTC. Its protein is CASSLSVGQGEFF.